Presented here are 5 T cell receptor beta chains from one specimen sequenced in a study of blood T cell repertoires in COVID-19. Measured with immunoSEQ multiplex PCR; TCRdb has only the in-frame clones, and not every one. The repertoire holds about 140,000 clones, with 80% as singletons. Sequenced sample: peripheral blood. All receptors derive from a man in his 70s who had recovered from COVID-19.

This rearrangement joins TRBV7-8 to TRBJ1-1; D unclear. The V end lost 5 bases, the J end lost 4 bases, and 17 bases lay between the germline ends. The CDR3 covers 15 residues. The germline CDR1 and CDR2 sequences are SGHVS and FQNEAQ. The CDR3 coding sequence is TGTGCCAGCAGCCCCAAACAGAGGGTCCTCACTGAAGCTTTCTTT. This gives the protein CASSPKQRVLTEAFF.

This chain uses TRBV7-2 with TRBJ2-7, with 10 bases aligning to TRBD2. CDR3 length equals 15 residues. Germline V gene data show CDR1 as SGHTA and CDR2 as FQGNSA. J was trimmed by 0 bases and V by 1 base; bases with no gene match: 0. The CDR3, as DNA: TGTGCCAGCAGCTTAGTAGCGGGAGGCTCCTACGAGCAGTACTTC. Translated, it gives CASSLVAGGSYEQYF. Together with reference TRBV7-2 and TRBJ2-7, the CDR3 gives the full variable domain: GAGVSQSPSNKVTEKGKDVELRCDPISGHTALYWYRQSLGQGLEFLIYFQGNSAPDKSGLPSDRFSAERTGGSVSTLTIQRTQQEDSAVYLCASSLVAGGSYEQYFGPGTRLTVT.

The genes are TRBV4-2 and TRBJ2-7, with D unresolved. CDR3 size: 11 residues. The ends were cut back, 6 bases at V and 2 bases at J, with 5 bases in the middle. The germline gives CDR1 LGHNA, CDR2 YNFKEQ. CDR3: CASSQAYEQYF. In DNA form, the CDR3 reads TGTGCCAGCAGTCAGGCCTACGAGCAGTACTTC.

In nucleotides, the CDR3 is TGTGCCAGCAGCTTCAGGGAGGGAAAACTGTTTTTT. It translates to CASSFREGKLFF. The rearrangement joins TRBV11-2 to TRBJ1-4; TRBD1 might be the D (5 bases). The CDR3 length is 12 residues. Trimming shortened V by 3 bases and J by 10 bases, and 9 bases separated the two germline ends. Germline CDR1 reads SGHAT; CDR2 reads FQNNGV.

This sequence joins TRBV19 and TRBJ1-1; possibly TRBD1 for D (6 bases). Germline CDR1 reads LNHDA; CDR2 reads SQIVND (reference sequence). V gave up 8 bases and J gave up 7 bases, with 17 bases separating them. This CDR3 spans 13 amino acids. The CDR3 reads CASGLEGENEAFF. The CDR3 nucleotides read TGTGCCAGTGGCCTAGAGGGGGAGAATGAAGCTTTCTTT.